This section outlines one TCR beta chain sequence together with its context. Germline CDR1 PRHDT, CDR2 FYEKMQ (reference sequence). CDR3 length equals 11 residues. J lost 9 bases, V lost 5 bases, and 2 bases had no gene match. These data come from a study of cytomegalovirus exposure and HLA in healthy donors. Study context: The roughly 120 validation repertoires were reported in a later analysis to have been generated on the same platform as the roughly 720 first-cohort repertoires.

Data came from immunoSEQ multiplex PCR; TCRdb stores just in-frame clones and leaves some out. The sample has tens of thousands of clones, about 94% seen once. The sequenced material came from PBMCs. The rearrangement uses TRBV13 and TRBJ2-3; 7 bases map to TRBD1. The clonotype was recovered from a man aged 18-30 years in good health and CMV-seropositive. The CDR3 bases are TGTGCCAGCAGCACGGGACAGACGCAGTATTTT. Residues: CASSTGQTQYF.